The 30 T cell receptor beta chains listed next were all sequenced from one sample in a study of shared clonotypes between healthy human individuals. Repertoires were generated with immunoSEQ multiplex PCR, while TCRdb's copy carries only in-frame clones and drops some. The sample holds under 2.5 million clones, roughly 92% seen once. The specimen sequenced was naive CD4+ T cells from PBMCs. Regarding subset: CD45RA+ positively selected. The receptors shown here come from a man in his late teens or twenties in good health. Some clones in this sample may be carry-over from other donors' samples.

The chain couples TRBV10-1 to TRBJ2-2; TRBD2 is a possible D gene (6 bases). The CDR3 is 16 residues long. The germline V gene has CDR1 WNHNN and CDR2 SYGVQD (reference sequence). V was shortened by 2 bases and J by 4 bases, with 14 bases between the two germline ends. The CDR3 bases are TGCGCCAGCAGTGAGGAGTCTAGCGAGGGCACCGGGGAGCTGTTTTTT. It yields the protein CASSEESSEGTGELFF.

The J gene is TRBJ1-5, the V gene TRBV5-6; unclear D gene. CDR3 length equals 15 residues. V was shortened by 1 base and J by 4 bases, with 12 bases between the two germline ends. Germline CDR1 reads SGHDT; CDR2 reads YYEEEE. Here the CDR3 DNA reads TGTGCCAGCAGCTTGAGACAAGCGTATAATCAGCCCCAGCATTTT. Protein sequence: CASSLRQAYNQPQHF. The complete variable domain, with remaining parts taken from reference TRBV5-6 and TRBJ1-5, reads DAGVTQSPTHLIKTRGQQVTLRCSPKSGHDTVSWYQQALGQGPQFIFQYYEEEERQRGNFPDRFSGHQFPNYSSELNVNALLLGDSALYLCASSLRQAYNQPQHFGDGTRLSIL.

The CDR3 sequence: CASSFSQENTEAFF. The CDR3 DNA reads TGTGCCAGCAGCTTCTCTCAGGAGAACACTGAAGCTTTCTTT. The genes are TRBV7-9 and TRBJ1-1; D gene unclear. The CDR3 extends over 14 amino acids. CDR1 is SEHNR and CDR2 is FQNEAQ in the germline V gene (reference sequence). The V end lost 3 bases, the J end lost 1 base, and 9 bases lay between the germline ends.

Details on this clone: The identical CDR3 is also encoded by other nucleotide sequences in the sample. The rearrangement uses TRBV5-1 and TRBJ1-4, with unresolved D. Trimming took off 0 bases at V and 8 bases at J, with 8 bases between the two ends. Germline V gene sequence: CDR1 SGHRS, CDR2 YFSETQ. This CDR3 has 13 amino acids. CDR3 coding DNA: TGCGCCAGCAGCTTGGGAGTTGGAGAAAAACTGTTTTTT. Its translation: CASSLGVGEKLFF.

This chain links TRBV18 with TRBJ1-5; the D gene is possibly TRBD1 (5 bases). Looked up from germline, CDR1 is KGHSH and CDR2 is LQKENI. This CDR3 spans 14 amino acids. V was cut by 3 bases and J by 6 bases, with 12 bases left in between. In nucleotides, the CDR3 is TGTGCCAGCTCACCTACTCCTGGGGGTCAGCCCCAGCATTTT. It translates to CASSPTPGGQPQHF.

The V gene is TRBV6-5, the J gene TRBJ1-1; D gene uncertain. Trimming removed 0 bases from V and 1 base from J, with 9 bases in between. Germline V gene lookup returns CDR1 MNHEY and CDR2 SVGAGI. The length of the CDR3 is 15 residues. The CDR3 region is CASSYSRRENTEAFF. CDR3 nucleotides: TGTGCCAGCAGTTACTCAAGGAGGGAGAACACTGAAGCTTTCTTT.

This chain uses TRBV10-3 with TRBJ2-3, with TRBD1 as a possible D gene (8 bases). V gave up 2 bases and J gave up 4 bases, with 13 bases separating them. The germline gives CDR1 ENHRY, CDR2 SYGVKD. This CDR3 contains 15 residues. The CDR3 loop reads CAISEHRGGADTQYF. CDR3 sequence (DNA): TGTGCCATCAGTGAGCACAGGGGGGGCGCAGATACGCAGTATTTT.

The J gene is TRBJ2-3, the V gene TRBV5-1; D tentatively fits TRBD1 or TRBD2 (6 bases each). V was pared by 2 bases and J by 6 bases, with 16 bases between. The CDR3 has 15 residues. The germline gives CDR1 SGHRS, CDR2 YFSETQ. CDR3 protein: CASSFRTGAEDTQYF. The DNA for the CDR3 is TGCGCCAGCAGCTTCAGGACGGGGGCAGAGGATACGCAGTATTTT.

V gene TRBV4-1 combines with J gene TRBJ2-1; TRBD2 agrees at 8 bases. The CDR3 sequence is 16 residues long. V lost 0 bases, J lost 4 bases, and 5 bases stayed unmatched. Per germline, CDR1 MGHRA and CDR2 YSYEKL. Here the CDR3 DNA reads TGCGCCAGCAGCCAAGATTTGTCTAGCGGGTACAATGAGCAGTTCTTC. As protein: CASSQDLSSGYNEQFF.

Of note for this clone: Other DNA sequences in the same sample also yield this CDR3. This chain links TRBV5-1 with TRBJ2-1; no clear D. The germline V gene has CDR1 SGHRS and CDR2 YFSETQ. The CDR3 has 15 amino acids. The ends were cut back, 1 base at V and 0 bases at J, with 8 bases in the middle. Written as DNA, the CDR3 is TGCGCCAGCAGCTTGTCCGGTAGCTCCTACAATGAGCAGTTCTTC. It encodes CASSLSGSSYNEQFF. Together with reference TRBV5-1 and TRBJ2-1, the CDR3 gives the full variable domain: KAGVTQTPRYLIKTRGQQVTLSCSPISGHRSVSWYQQTPGQGLQFLFEYFSETQRNKGNFPGRFSGRQFSNSRSEMNVSTLELGDSALYLCASSLSGSSYNEQFFGPGTRLTVL.

This clone turned up a few times. The genes are TRBV28 and TRBJ1-3; D uncertain. Germline CDR1 MDHEN, CDR2 SYDVKM. Trimming shortened V by 3 bases and J by 4 bases, and 10 bases separated the two germline ends. The CDR3 contains 14 residues. The CDR3 nucleotides are TGTGCCAGCAGTTTTGTAAGGTCCGGAAACACCATATATTTT. The encoded protein is CASSFVRSGNTIYF.

V gene TRBV5-1 combines with J gene TRBJ1-2; tentative D call: TRBD1 (5 bases). The CDR3 covers 14 residues. From germline, CDR1 is SGHRS and CDR2 YFSETQ. Trimming pared 0 bases from V and 8 bases from J, leaving 14 bases between. The CDR3 DNA is TGCGCCAGCAGCTTGGAACAGGCCCAGGGAGGCTACACCTTC. Protein sequence: CASSLEQAQGGYTF.

The chain combines TRBV28 with TRBJ1-4, with D perhaps matching TRBD1 (5 bases). Germline CDR1 is MDHEN and CDR2 is SYDVKM. The CDR3 runs to 15 residues. The V gene lost 6 bases and the J gene lost 5 bases, with 16 bases spanning the gap. CDR3 in amino acids: CASSHWGESNEKLFF. Written as DNA, the CDR3 is TGTGCCAGCAGCCACTGGGGGGAGTCGAATGAAAAACTGTTTTTT.

V and J are TRBV27 and TRBJ2-1; 9 bases agree with TRBD2. This CDR3 is 17 amino acids long. The trim removed 5 bases at V and 5 bases at J, leaving 13 bases unmatched. Germline V gives CDR1 MNHEY, CDR2 SMNVEV (reference sequence). The CDR3 nucleotides read TGTGCCAGCAGTCCCACTACCGGACTAGCGACTCACAATGAGCAGTTCTTC. This sequence encodes CASSPTTGLATHNEQFF.

To note about this clone: Other DNA sequences in this sample translate to the same CDR3. The chain couples TRBV7-3 to TRBJ2-1; D might be TRBD1 (5 bases). Looked up from germline, CDR1 is SGHTA and CDR2 is FQGTGA. The CDR3 spans 13 residues. V lost 5 bases, J lost 7 bases, and 12 bases lay in between. CDR3 protein: CASSLGVGNEQFF. Here the CDR3 DNA reads TGTGCCAGCAGCCTAGGGGTTGGAAATGAGCAGTTCTTC.

The chain joins TRBV7-9 to TRBJ2-3; 14 bases map to TRBD2. Germline-derived CDR1 and CDR2 are SEHNR and FQNEAQ (reference sequence). J gave up 4 bases and V 4 bases, and 4 bases lay outside the gene matches. This CDR3 is built from 16 residues. Here the CDR3 reads CASSSGLAGDSDTQYF. The CDR3 bases are TGTGCCAGCAGCTCGGGACTAGCGGGAGACTCAGATACGCAGTATTTT.

The chain couples TRBV10-2 to TRBJ1-4, with D hard to call. The V end was cut by 0 bases, the J end by 6 bases, with 2 bases between. Germline V CDR1 and CDR2: WSHSY, SAAADI. This CDR3 has 12 amino acids. In nucleotides, the CDR3 is TGCGCCAGCAGTGAGTCTTATGAAAAACTGTTTTTT. Translated: CASSESYEKLFF.

This clone has just a few counts. The chain carries TRBV2 and TRBJ1-3, with 7 bases that match TRBD1. V lost 6 bases to trimming and J lost 0 bases; unmatched junction nucleotides: 2. The length of the CDR3 is 14 residues. Germline V gene lookup returns CDR1 SNHLY and CDR2 FYNNEI. CDR3 residues: CASRTGTSGNTIYF. CDR3 bases: TGTGCCAGCAGGACAGGGACCTCTGGAAACACCATATATTTT.

As regards this clone: At the DNA level, this CDR3 is encoded by other sequences in the same sample as well. The chain couples TRBV7-3 to TRBJ1-1; the match to TRBD1 covers 8 bases. The V segment lost 5 bases and the J segment 5 bases; nucleotides outside the gene matches: 4. Germline values: CDR1 SGHTA, CDR2 FQGTGA. This CDR3 spans 13 amino acids. CDR3 in DNA: TGTGCCAGCAGCCTACAGGGGGGGACTGAAGCTTTCTTT. This gives the protein CASSLQGGTEAFF.

This clone was observed once. This sequence joins TRBV25-1 and TRBJ2-7; unclear D gene. V dropped 4 bases and J dropped 4 bases, with 11 bases sitting between them. This CDR3 has 13 amino acids. CDR1 is MGHDK and CDR2 is SYGVNS in the germline V gene. CDR3 sequence reads: CASSGSDQYEQYF. CDR3 DNA sequence: TGTGCCAGCAGTGGCAGCGACCAATACGAGCAGTACTTC.

V is TRBV2 and J is TRBJ1-1; maybe TRBD1 (5 bases). This CDR3 spans 13 amino acids. CDR1 SNHLY and CDR2 FYNNEI come from the germline V gene. V lost 7 bases to trimming and J lost 3 bases, with 12 bases between them. The CDR3 DNA reads as TGTGCCAGCATCCGGCAGGGCGACACTGAAGCTTTCTTT. It specifies CASIRQGDTEAFF. The full variable domain, rest sourced from reference TRBV2 and TRBJ1-1, is EPEVTQTPSHQVTQMGQEVILRCVPISNHLYFYWYRQILGQKVEFLVSFYNNEISEKSEIFDDQFSVERPDGSNFTLKIRSTKLEDSAMYFCASIRQGDTEAFFGQGTRLTVV.

The chain carries TRBV19 and TRBJ1-2; D may be TRBD1 (5 bases). The CDR3 totals 15 residues. V lost 5 bases and J 2 bases, leaving 15 bases between the germline ends. Germline loops: CDR1 LNHDA, CDR2 SQIVND (reference sequence). CDR3 sequence reads: CASSPPLPGNYGYTF. For the CDR3, the DNA is TGTGCCAGTAGTCCCCCCCTCCCAGGGAACTATGGCTACACCTTC.

The chain links TRBV4-1 to TRBJ1-2; weak D call: TRBD1 (6 bases). V lost 7 bases and J lost 4, with 28 bases in between. The CDR3 consists of 18 residues. Germline loops: CDR1 MGHRA, CDR2 YSYEKL. CDR3 region: CASTLTGTRRSHVYGYTF. CDR3 DNA: TGCGCCAGCACCCTTACCGGGACACGACGATCCCACGTCTATGGCTACACCTTC.

The CDR3 reads CASSDRTGEEKLFF. CDR3 nucleotides: TGTGCCAGCAGTGACCGGACAGGAGAGGAAAAACTGTTTTTT. This rearrangement joins TRBV2 to TRBJ1-4, with 7 positions matching TRBD1. The CDR3 has 14 amino acids. J lost 8 bases, V lost 3 bases, and 6 bases had no gene match. The V gene's germline CDR1 is SNHLY and CDR2 FYNNEI.

The chain is built from TRBV19 and TRBJ2-3; TRBD1 is a possible D gene (5 bases). This CDR3 is built from 13 residues. CDR1 is LNHDA, CDR2 SQIVND, per germline (reference sequence). V was cut by 9 bases and J by 6 bases, with 16 bases left in between. CDR3 DNA sequence: TGTGCCAGCCGATCAGGGTTGTCGGATACGCAGTATTTT. Encoded protein: CASRSGLSDTQYF.

On this clone: The sample holds other DNA sequences that translate to the same CDR3. The gene calls are TRBV28 and TRBJ2-3, with a tentative D call TRBD2 (5 bases). Germline lookup yields CDR1 MDHEN and CDR2 SYDVKM. The CDR3 extends over 12 amino acids. Trimming removed 6 bases at V and 5 bases at J, with 9 bases between. The CDR3 here is CASSLAGDTQYF. The DNA for the CDR3 is TGTGCCAGCAGCCTTGCGGGAGATACGCAGTATTTT.

The genes are TRBV5-1 and TRBJ1-4; D not resolved. The V end lost 6 bases, the J end lost 4 bases, and 13 bases lay between the germline ends. This CDR3 has 14 residues. CDR1 and CDR2 (germline): SGHRS, YFSETQ. CDR3 nucleotide sequence: TGCGCCAGCAAGCTTCAAGGTAGTAATGAAAAACTGTTTTTT. Translated, it gives CASKLQGSNEKLFF. Looking up the rest from reference TRBV5-1 and TRBJ1-4 gives the full variable domain: KAGVTQTPRYLIKTRGQQVTLSCSPISGHRSVSWYQQTPGQGLQFLFEYFSETQRNKGNFPGRFSGRQFSNSRSEMNVSTLELGDSALYLCASKLQGSNEKLFFGSGTQLSVL.

The chain has TRBV18 and TRBJ1-2; D ambiguous. Between the trimmed V and J ends, which lost 2 bases and 0 bases, there was a span of 10 bases. This CDR3 comprises 15 residues. Germline V lookup: CDR1 KGHSH, CDR2 LQKENI. CDR3 sequence reads: CASSPGLGSNYGYTF. The DNA of the CDR3 is TGTGCCAGCTCACCAGGTCTGGGTTCTAACTATGGCTACACCTTC.

The J gene is TRBJ2-1, the V gene TRBV7-9, with 9 bases matching TRBD1. The length of the CDR3 is 15 residues. Trimming cost V 5 bases and J 6 bases; bases outside gene matches: 8. Germline V gene lookup returns CDR1 SEHNR and CDR2 FQNEAQ (reference sequence). CDR3 loop: CASSRLGQGVNEQFF. In DNA, the CDR3 is TGTGCCAGCAGCCGACTGGGACAGGGTGTCAATGAGCAGTTCTTC.

The rearrangement joins TRBV10-3 to TRBJ2-3, with D unclear. V was clipped by 8 bases and J by 5 bases, with 14 bases between them. This CDR3 is 13 amino acids long. CDR1 ENHRY and CDR2 SYGVKD come from the germline V gene. CDR3 residues: CAIGSTSQDTQYF. CDR3 nucleotides: TGTGCCATCGGCAGTACAAGCCAAGATACGCAGTATTTT.